The 17 T cell receptor beta chains presented below share a single source sample, sequenced in a study of blood T cell repertoires in COVID-19. Method: immunoSEQ multiplex PCR; TCRdb's copy keeps in-frame clones and lacks some. The sample yields fewer than 200,000 clones, 75% to 90% seen once. The sequencing input was peripheral blood. These receptors were obtained from a woman aged 70-85 years with COVID-19, enrolled during active disease.

About this clone: An end of the junction differs from the germline gene, which may be a read error. The chain is built from TRBV3-1 (or the pseudogene TRBV3-2) and TRBJ1-2; 11 bases are shared with TRBD1. The germline V gene encodes CDR1 LGHDT and CDR2 YNNKEL (reference sequence). This CDR3 region has 14 residues. CDR3 residues: CASSQGQGALGYTF. The CDR3 coding sequence is TGTGCCAGCAGTCAAGGACAGGGGGCGCTGGGCTACACCTTC.

The rearrangement joins TRBV6-5 to TRBJ2-7; D is perhaps TRBD1 (5 bases). This CDR3 is built from 15 residues. From germline, CDR1 is MNHEY and CDR2 SVGAGI. The V and J ends lost 6 bases and 4 bases respectively, with 19 bases between them. The DNA of the CDR3 is TGTGCCAGCAGGGTCCTAGGGATGGGGCAGTACGAGCAGTACTTC. Translating gives CASRVLGMGQYEQYF.

The rearrangement uses TRBV6-2 or TRBV6-3 and TRBJ2-1, with 9 bases lining up with TRBD2. The CDR3 contains 16 residues. Germline CDR1 is MNHEY and CDR2 is SVGEGT. Unmatched junction bases numbered 10, after V lost 1 base and J lost 9 bases. The CDR3 loop is CASSYLGGRAISEQFF. The CDR3 DNA follows: TGTGCCAGCAGTTACTTGGGCGGGAGGGCTATAAGTGAGCAGTTCTTC.

This chain connects TRBV3-1 (or the pseudogene TRBV3-2) to TRBJ1-1, with D hard to call. Germline-derived CDR1 and CDR2 are LGHDT and YNNKEL (reference sequence). The V and J ends lost 4 bases and 0 bases respectively, with 6 bases between them. CDR3 length: 13 residues. For the CDR3, the DNA is TGTGCCAGCAGCCCCGGGGTGAACACTGAAGCTTTCTTT. Translating it yields CASSPGVNTEAFF.

The chain uses TRBV27 and TRBJ1-5, with D perhaps matching TRBD1 (5 bases). The V gene lost 8 bases and the J gene lost 7 bases, with 9 bases spanning the gap. Germline V CDR1 and CDR2: MNHEY, SMNVEV (reference sequence). This CDR3 spans 11 amino acids. CDR3 nucleotide sequence: TGTGCCAGCGGCCGACAGCAGCCCCAGCATTTT. This translates into CASGRQQPQHF.

This clone occurred once. The chain is built from TRBV30 and TRBJ2-7, with 16 bases fitting TRBD2. Germline V gene sequence: CDR1 GTSNPN, CDR2 SVGIG (reference sequence). The CDR3 contains 14 residues. V gave up 7 bases and J gave up 7 bases; unmatched junction bases: 7. CDR3 sequence (DNA): TGTGCCTCCGGGACTAGCGGGAGGGCCTGGGAGCAGTACTTC. This translates into CASGTSGRAWEQYF.

This clone was counted between two and nine times. The rearrangement links TRBV3-1 (or the pseudogene TRBV3-2) to TRBJ1-5; D might be TRBD1 (5 bases). V lost 1 base, J lost 6 bases, and 10 bases lay in between. Germline V gene lookup returns CDR1 LGHDT and CDR2 YNNKEL (reference sequence). The CDR3 covers 14 residues. In nucleotides, the CDR3 is TGTGCCAGCAGCCAAGTTCAGGGAGGTCAGCCCCAGCATTTT. It encodes CASSQVQGGQPQHF.

This clone showed up just once. The chain has TRBV19 and TRBJ2-2, with a tentative D call TRBD1 (6 bases). This CDR3 spans 13 amino acids. Trimming pared 8 bases from V and 4 bases from J, leaving 11 bases between. The germline CDR1 and CDR2 sequences are LNHDA and SQIVND (reference sequence). Written as DNA, the CDR3 is TGTGCCAGTCACAGGGTGGGCACCGGGGAGCTGTTTTTT. It specifies CASHRVGTGELFF.

J is TRBJ1-6 and V is TRBV7-2; D ambiguous. The CDR3 has 17 amino acids. Trimming pared 5 bases from V and 3 bases from J, leaving 17 bases between. Germline CDR1 and CDR2: SGHTA and FQGNSA. CDR3 loop: CASSTSRPGYYNSPLHF. As DNA, the CDR3 is TGTGCCAGCAGCACTAGCAGGCCGGGATACTATAATTCACCCCTCCACTTT.

The chain is built from TRBV24-1 and TRBJ2-6; possible D gene TRBD1, 5 bases. The CDR3 is made up of 15 amino acids. V was shortened by 6 bases and J by 3 bases, with 11 bases between the two germline ends. CDR1 is KGHDR, CDR2 SFDVKD, per germline. The chain's CDR3 is CATSPRAGGANVLTF. In nucleotides, the CDR3 is TGTGCCACCAGTCCCAGGGCTGGTGGGGCCAACGTCCTGACTTTC.

The chain joins TRBV3-1 (or the pseudogene TRBV3-2) to TRBJ1-1; D not resolved. V lost 0 bases to trimming and J lost 11 bases, with 13 bases between them. The CDR3 contains 13 residues. Germline V gives CDR1 LGHDT, CDR2 YNNKEL (reference sequence). In DNA, the CDR3 is TGTGCCAGCAGCCAAGAGGGAGGATACGAGGCTTTCTTT. Amino acids: CASSQEGGYEAFF.

The V and J genes are TRBV25-1 and TRBJ1-5; TRBD1 is a possible D gene (6 bases). V lost 5 bases and J 7 bases, leaving 12 bases between the germline ends. The CDR3 covers 13 residues. The germline V gene has CDR1 MGHDK and CDR2 SYGVNS. CDR3 amino acids: CASSRDIGQPQHF. In DNA, the CDR3 is TGTGCCAGCAGTCGGGACATCGGACAGCCCCAGCATTTT.

The chain is built from TRBV28 and TRBJ2-7; the D is unclear. The CDR3 consists of 12 residues. Germline CDR1 MDHEN, CDR2 SYDVKM. Trimming removed 8 bases at V and 3 bases at J, with 11 bases between. CDR3: CASQYLDYEQYF. The CDR3 DNA sequence: TGTGCCAGCCAATACCTAGACTACGAGCAGTACTTC.

The CDR3 sequence: CASSSGQGYDTEAFF. The CDR3 bases are TGTGCCAGCAGTTCCGGACAGGGTTATGACACTGAAGCTTTCTTT. The V gene is TRBV27, the J gene TRBJ1-1; TRBD1 agrees at 8 bases. CDR1 and CDR2 (germline): MNHEY, SMNVEV (reference sequence). CDR3 size: 15 residues. J lost 3 bases, V lost 4 bases, and 7 bases had no gene match.

The rearrangement links TRBV19 to TRBJ2-1; 7 nucleotides align to TRBD2. This CDR3 spans 16 amino acids. Unmatched junction bases numbered 13, after V lost 3 bases and J lost 8 bases. From germline, CDR1 is LNHDA and CDR2 SQIVND (reference sequence). CDR3 in amino acids: CASSIRSSGKVHEQFF. CDR3 DNA: TGTGCCAGTAGTATTCGGTCCAGCGGGAAGGTCCATGAGCAGTTCTTC.

DNA for the CDR3: TGTGCCAGCAGACCCACAGGGACGGGTGGCTACACCTTC. It encodes CASRPTGTGGYTF. The chain employs TRBV27 and TRBJ1-2; TRBD1 might be the D (6 bases). V lost 6 bases and J 7 bases, leaving 15 bases between the germline ends. The CDR3 runs to 13 residues. Germline CDR1 MNHEY, CDR2 SMNVEV (reference sequence).

This chain links TRBV27 with TRBJ2-3; tentatively, D is TRBD2 (5 bases). Germline CDR1 reads MNHEY; CDR2 reads SMNVEV (reference sequence). With 3 bases removed from V and 6 bases from J, the gap between germline ends came to 13 bases. The CDR3 extends over 14 amino acids. The CDR3 nucleotides read TGTGCCAGCAGTTTGAGAACTAGATCGGATACGCAGTATTTT. Translated, it gives CASSLRTRSDTQYF.